The 21 T cell receptor beta chains below come from one sample, sequenced in a study of blood T cell repertoires in COVID-19. Generated by immunoSEQ multiplex PCR, the TCRdb table keeps only in-frame clones and is missing some. The sample lists a few hundred thousand clones, 80% to 90% occurring once. The sequenced sample was PBMCs or T cells enriched from blood (not recorded which). These TCRs come from a woman aged 25 to 39 who had been exposed to COVID-19.

This clone has only a few counts. The rearrangement uses TRBV5-4 and TRBJ1-2; D uncertain. CDR1 and CDR2 (germline): SGHNT, YYREEE (reference sequence). Trimming took off 0 bases at V and 7 bases at J, with 10 bases between the two ends. This CDR3 contains 13 residues. Here the CDR3 reads CASSLDSIAGYTF. The CDR3 nucleotides read TGTGCCAGCAGCTTGGACAGTATCGCTGGCTACACCTTC.

The chain uses TRBV4-1 and TRBJ1-6; D is unresolved. Looked up from germline, CDR1 is MGHRA and CDR2 is YSYEKL. The CDR3 has 14 amino acids. V dropped 1 base and J dropped 6 bases, with 7 bases sitting between them. The CDR3 here is CASSQGEINSPLHF. For the CDR3, the DNA is TGCGCCAGCAGCCAAGGGGAGATTAATTCACCCCTCCACTTT.

The sample holds a few counts of this clone. The chain employs TRBV6-1 and TRBJ2-5, with 7 bases aligning to TRBD2. The junction had 4 bases not matched to a gene; V was cut back by 2 bases and J by 7 bases. Germline V gives CDR1 MNHNS, CDR2 SASEGT. There are 13 residues in the CDR3. CDR3 DNA sequence: TGTGCCAGCAGTGAACTGTCGGGAGGGACCCAGTACTTC. Protein: CASSELSGGTQYF.

The CDR3 DNA is TGTGCCAGCAGCCAAGCCTCACTAGCGGGGGGGCACCATGAGCAGTTCTTC. This gives the protein CASSQASLAGGHHEQFF. The V and J genes are TRBV3-1 (or the pseudogene TRBV3-2) and TRBJ2-1; 13 bases are a match to TRBD2. The CDR3 runs to 17 residues. Germline V gene data show CDR1 as LGHDT and CDR2 as YNNKEL (reference sequence). Losses at the gene ends were 1 base for V and 8 bases for J; bases not matched to a gene: 8.

This chain connects TRBV18 to TRBJ1-3; TRBD1 aligns across 7 bases. The length of the CDR3 is 17 residues. The junction had 15 bases not matched to a gene; V was cut back by 3 bases and J by 7 bases. The V gene's germline CDR1 is KGHSH and CDR2 LQKENI. The CDR3 protein is CASSPAAGTGEANTIYF. CDR3 nucleotide sequence: TGTGCCAGCTCACCCGCGGCAGGAACAGGGGAGGCGAACACCATATATTTT.

The genes are TRBV12-3 or TRBV12-4 and TRBJ2-1, with 10 bases identical to TRBD2. CDR3 length equals 13 residues. The V gene end was trimmed by 6 bases and the J gene end by 13 bases; junction bases not matched to a gene: 9. The CDR3 sequence is CASRLLAGTSQFF. CDR3 sequence (DNA): TGTGCCAGCAGACTACTAGCGGGGACCTCTCAGTTCTTC.

This clone was counted only a few times. The chain uses TRBV3-1 (or the pseudogene TRBV3-2) and TRBJ1-2; 10 bases align to TRBD1. The germline V gene has CDR1 LGHDT and CDR2 YNNKEL (reference sequence). This CDR3 is 16 amino acids long. V dropped 0 bases and J dropped 8; count of bases not matched to a gene: 9. The CDR3 coding sequence is TGTGCCAGCAGCCAAGATCCGGGACAGGGGAACGTGGGCTACACCTTC. Encoded protein: CASSQDPGQGNVGYTF.

V is TRBV6-5 and J is TRBJ1-5, with D hard to call. V shed 5 bases and J shed 2 bases, with 10 bases lying between them. The germline V gene has CDR1 MNHEY and CDR2 SVGAGI. The CDR3 totals 14 residues. CDR3 sequence (DNA): TGTGCCAGCAGTCGCGCATTGGGCAATCAGCCCCAGCATTTT. It codes for CASSRALGNQPQHF.

On this clone itself: A junction end diverges from the germline sequence, so it may reflect a read error. This chain uses TRBV6-5 with TRBJ2-2; tentatively, D is TRBD2 (6 bases). The germline V gene encodes CDR1 MNHEY and CDR2 SVGAGI. The CDR3 covers 14 residues. The CDR3 nucleotides read TGTGCCAGCAGTTACTCGGGGCTCTTCGGGGGGCTGTTTTTT. Encoded protein: CASSYSGLFGGLFF.

This clone was picked up one time. The chain is built from TRBV2 and TRBJ2-3; 14 nucleotides align to TRBD2. Trimming took 3 bases from V and 5 from J; bases not matched to a gene: 7. This CDR3 spans 17 amino acids. Germline CDR1 SNHLY, CDR2 FYNNEI. For the CDR3, the DNA is TGTGCCAGCAGTGATTTCCGGACTAGCGGGGGGAAAGATACGCAGTATTTT. Protein product: CASSDFRTSGGKDTQYF.

V and J are TRBV4-1 and TRBJ2-3, with 10 positions matching TRBD2. Germline V lookup: CDR1 MGHRA, CDR2 YSYEKL. The CDR3 sequence is 15 residues long. V shed 1 base and J 6 bases; nucleotides not matched to a gene: 4. The CDR3 DNA reads TGCGCCAGCAGCCAAGTGACTAGCGGGTCGGATACGCAGTATTTT. Encoded protein: CASSQVTSGSDTQYF.

V usage is TRBV9 and J usage is TRBJ2-7; TRBD2 might be the D (6 bases). The V end was cut by 4 bases, the J end by 3 bases, with 8 bases between. This CDR3 contains 12 residues. Looked up from germline, CDR1 is SGDLS and CDR2 is YYNGEE. The chain's CDR3 is CASSPGDYEQYF. CDR3 DNA: TGTGCCAGCAGCCCGGGGGACTACGAGCAGTACTTC.

This chain links TRBV11-3 with TRBJ2-4; TRBD1 matches 7 bases. The junction had 14 bases not matched to a gene; V was cut back by 2 bases and J by 1 base. The CDR3 runs 19 residues. Germline CDR1 and CDR2: SGHNT and YENEEA. The CDR3: CASSLRGDSSASAKNIQYF. CDR3 nucleotide sequence: TGTGCCAGCAGCTTACGAGGGGACAGCTCAGCCTCGGCCAAAAACATTCAGTACTTC.

The V and J genes are TRBV6-2 or TRBV6-3 and TRBJ1-5, with 7 bases identical to TRBD1. In germline, CDR1 is MNHEY, CDR2 SVGEGT. The CDR3 runs to 14 residues. J lost 6 bases, V lost 5 bases, and 7 bases had no gene match. CDR3 protein: CASSLSRGSQPQHF. CDR3 sequence (DNA): TGTGCCAGCAGTCTCTCCAGGGGGAGTCAGCCCCAGCATTTT.

The chain carries TRBV3-1 (or the pseudogene TRBV3-2) and TRBJ1-2; unclear D gene. This CDR3 spans 14 amino acids. V was cut by 0 bases and J by 3 bases, with 8 bases left in between. Germline lookup yields CDR1 LGHDT and CDR2 YNNKEL (reference sequence). CDR3 DNA sequence: TGTGCCAGCAGCCAAGAGAATACAGACTATGGCTACACCTTC. This codes for CASSQENTDYGYTF.

This clone was recorded a few times. The rearrangement uses TRBV24-1 and TRBJ1-4, with 8 bases matching TRBD1. V was clipped by 3 bases and J by 5 bases; unmatched bases: 4. The CDR3 is 15 amino acids. The germline V gene has CDR1 KGHDR and CDR2 SFDVKD. CDR3 DNA: TGTGCCACCAGTGATGGACAGGGACTAAATGAAAAACTGTTTTTT. It specifies CATSDGQGLNEKLFF.

The chain couples TRBV6-5 to TRBJ2-5, with a tentative D call TRBD1 (6 bases). The germline V gene has CDR1 MNHEY and CDR2 SVGAGI. CDR3 length: 12 amino acids. V was clipped by 9 bases and J by 1 base, with 9 bases between them. Here the CDR3 DNA reads TGTGCCAGTTCAGGGGCCCAAGAGACCCAGTACTTC. Translated: CASSGAQETQYF.

The chain recombines TRBV7-9 with TRBJ2-7; maybe TRBD1 (5 bases). Germline CDR1 is SEHNR and CDR2 is FQNEAQ (reference sequence). The CDR3 spans 16 residues. V lost 1 base and J lost 3, with 16 bases in between. CDR3 residues: CASSLVPRAGHYEQYF. CDR3 bases: TGTGCCAGCAGCTTAGTCCCCCGGGCAGGACACTACGAGCAGTACTTC.

V gene TRBV4-2 combines with J gene TRBJ2-3; 12 bases match TRBD2. Trimming cost V 2 bases and J 11 bases; bases outside gene matches: 20. The length of the CDR3 is 19 residues. Germline values: CDR1 LGHNA, CDR2 YNFKEQ. The CDR3 region has the DNA TGTGCCAGCAGCCAAAGACTAGCGGGGGCCCTAGACCCACTCCGGGGGCAGTATTTT. Its protein product is CASSQRLAGALDPLRGQYF.

The rearrangement joins TRBV27 to TRBJ1-1; no definite D call. The germline CDR1 and CDR2 sequences are MNHEY and SMNVEV (reference sequence). The length of the CDR3 is 11 residues. The V and J ends lost 6 bases and 2 bases respectively, with 4 bases between them. CDR3 DNA: TGTGCCAGCAGGAGTAACACTGAAGCTTTCTTT. Amino acid sequence: CASRSNTEAFF.

The rearrangement links TRBV14 to TRBJ1-2, with D perhaps TRBD1 (5 bases). With 7 bases removed from V and 2 bases from J, the gap between germline ends came to 14 bases. Germline V gene sequence: CDR1 SGHDN, CDR2 FVKESK. This CDR3 spans 14 amino acids. CDR3 nucleotides: TGTGCCAGCACTTCGTCAGGGCACAACTATGGCTACACCTTC. Amino acid sequence: CASTSSGHNYGYTF.